Below are 24 T cell receptor beta chains sequenced from a single sample in a study of CD8 T cells in Susac syndrome. Random hexamers were used to reverse transcribe 0.5 to 1 ug of RNA. TCRdb processed the immunoSEQ multiplex PCR reads anew with MiXCR; each CDR3 protein has one entry. The sample gives about 210,000 distinct CDR3 sequences, around 93% of which show up once; around 0.1% is in the top ten. Sequenced sample: CD4+ T cells from PBMCs. The source of these receptors is a human donor in good health.

The V and J genes are TRBV5-1 and TRBJ2-3; possible D gene TRBD2, 5 bases. V was clipped by 4 bases and J by 7 bases, with 13 bases between them. The CDR3 has 13 amino acids. CDR1 and CDR2 from the germline V gene are SGHRS and YFSETQ. The CDR3 region is CASSPGLLNTQYF. CDR3 bases: TGCGCCAGCAGCCCCGGACTTCTCAATACGCAGTATTTT.

The chain has TRBV7-8 and TRBJ2-2; D unresolved. Trimming cost V 5 bases and J 8 bases, with 6 bases left between them. The CDR3 totals 11 residues. The germline V gene has CDR1 SGHVS and CDR2 FQNEAQ. CDR3 nucleotides: TGTGCCAGCAGCACCGGGGGGGAGCTGTTTTTT. Encoded protein: CASSTGGELFF.

The sample holds a few counts of this clonotype. The V and J genes are TRBV24-1 and TRBJ2-1, with D unresolved. The CDR3 loop spans 16 amino acids. Per the germline V gene, CDR1 is KGHDR and CDR2 is SFDVKD. Trimming left V 4 bases short and J 5 bases short, with 17 bases between. CDR3 nucleotides: TGTGCCACCAGTGACCCCTCCACCCAGGAGAACAATGAGCAGTTCTTC. Translation: CATSDPSTQENNEQFF.

The chain has TRBV20-1 and TRBJ2-5, with TRBD1 matching over 8 bases. With 0 bases clipped from V and 6 bases from J, the junction kept 9 bases outside the gene matches. Germline V gene data show CDR1 as DFQATT and CDR2 as SNEGSKA (reference sequence). CDR3 length: 15 amino acids. CDR3 amino acids: CSARELRQGKKTQYF. CDR3 in DNA: TGCAGTGCTAGAGAACTTCGACAGGGGAAAAAGACCCAGTACTTC.

This clonotype was counted a single time. The gene calls are TRBV24-1 and TRBJ2-4; 14 bases match TRBD2. This CDR3 comprises 18 residues. Germline V gene lookup returns CDR1 KGHDR and CDR2 SFDVKD. With 4 bases clipped from V and 1 base from J, the junction kept 5 bases outside the gene matches. This chain's CDR3 is CATSETSGGASAKNIQYF. CDR3 nucleotides: TGTGCCACCAGTGAGACTAGCGGGGGGGCTTCGGCCAAAAACATTCAGTACTTC.

This clonotype was recorded once. The CDR3, as DNA: TGTGCCAGCAGTTCACAGGGGATCTATGGCTACACCTTC. Protein sequence: CASSSQGIYGYTF. The genes are TRBV27 and TRBJ1-2; 7 nucleotides agree with TRBD1. The germline V gene has CDR1 MNHEY and CDR2 SMNVEV (reference sequence). This CDR3 comprises 13 residues. The V and J ends lost 4 bases and 4 bases, in that order; junction bases with no gene match: 3.

The count of this clonotype is one. The chain employs TRBV6-2 or TRBV6-3 and TRBJ2-7; tentative D call: TRBD1 (6 bases). The length of the CDR3 is 13 residues. V lost 5 bases and J lost 7, with 15 bases in between. Germline CDR1 reads MNHEY; CDR2 reads SVGEGT. CDR3 nucleotides: TGTGCCAGCAGTCTTCGAGGGACACGGGAGCAGTACGTC. Amino acids: CASSLRGTREQYV.

The chain combines TRBV28 with TRBJ1-2; no clear D gene. V lost 6 bases to trimming and J lost 4 bases, with 6 bases between them. Germline CDR1 reads MDHEN; CDR2 reads SYDVKM. This CDR3 is built from 11 residues. In DNA, the CDR3 is TGTGCCAGCAGCTCGATCTATGGCTACACCTTC. Translating it yields CASSSIYGYTF.

This clonotype was counted a single time. The gene calls are TRBV7-2 and TRBJ1-5; D not resolved. The CDR3 sequence is 13 residues long. The germline V gene encodes CDR1 SGHTA and CDR2 FQGNSA. The ends were cut back, 2 bases at V and 6 bases at J, with 8 bases in the middle. CDR3 protein: CASSLRRSQPQHF. CDR3 bases: TGTGCCAGCAGCTTAAGAAGGAGTCAGCCCCAGCATTTT.

In this sample, this clonotype turned up once. V and J are TRBV14 and TRBJ2-3, with 7 bases fitting TRBD1. This CDR3 comprises 17 residues. After removal of 4 bases from V and 2 bases from J, the junction contained 12 bases not matched to a gene. CDR1 SGHDN and CDR2 FVKESK come from the germline V gene. CDR3 coding DNA: TGTGCCAGCAGCCGTCGTGCACCGGGACAGCACACAGATACGCAGTATTTT. Residues: CASSRRAPGQHTDTQYF.

This clonotype appeared a single time. This chain connects TRBV7-6 to TRBJ2-3; TRBD2 agrees at 7 bases. Germline V gives CDR1 SGHVS, CDR2 FNYEAQ. The V and J ends lost 5 bases and 4 bases, in that order; junction bases with no gene match: 6. This CDR3 region has 14 residues. CDR3 sequence reads: CASSPRGVADTQYF. For the CDR3, the DNA is TGTGCCAGCAGCCCCCGGGGGGTTGCAGATACGCAGTATTTT.

The V gene is TRBV6-2 or TRBV6-3, the J gene TRBJ2-2, with D perhaps assigned TRBD1 or TRBD2 (6 bases each). Per germline, CDR1 MNHEY and CDR2 SVGEGT. Trimming stripped 5 bases from V and 0 bases from J, with 13 bases between. This CDR3 comprises 16 residues. The CDR3 region is CASSQNGGPNTGELFF. The CDR3 DNA is TGTGCCAGCAGTCAAAACGGGGGCCCGAACACCGGGGAGCTGTTTTTT.

This chain connects TRBV12-3 or TRBV12-4 to TRBJ1-1; TRBD1 aligns across 10 bases. V was clipped by 0 bases and J by 0 bases; unmatched bases: 7. The CDR3 length is 18 residues. The CDR3 DNA is TGTGCCAGCAGTTTAGCGGCCTCCGGGACAGGGGTGAACACTGAAGCTTTCTTT. Translating it yields CASSLAASGTGVNTEAFF.

The chain carries TRBV6-2 or TRBV6-3 and TRBJ1-5; D remains ambiguous. This CDR3 is built from 15 residues. V lost 2 bases and J lost 6, with 14 bases in between. Germline-derived CDR1 and CDR2 are MNHEY and SVGEGT. CDR3 loop: CASSYLPRAVQPQHF. CDR3 bases: TGTGCCAGCAGTTACCTCCCTCGGGCCGTTCAGCCCCAGCATTTT.

The chain recombines TRBV28 with TRBJ2-7, with TRBD1 as a possible D gene (5 bases). The CDR3 runs to 16 residues. Trimming took 2 bases from V and 3 from J, leaving 17 bases between them. CDR1 and CDR2 (germline): MDHEN, SYDVKM. The CDR3 DNA reads TGTGCCAGCAGTTTAGGGGCAGTAGGAAAGATCTACGAGCAGTACGTC. Protein product: CASSLGAVGKIYEQYV.

This chain joins TRBV9 and TRBJ2-1; 11 positions agree with TRBD2. The junction had 6 bases not matched to a gene; V was cut back by 0 bases and J by 1 base. The CDR3 is 18 amino acids. Germline V gene lookup returns CDR1 SGDLS and CDR2 YYNGEE. DNA of the CDR3: TGTGCCAGCAGCGTAGCTGGGCTAGCGGGGGGTTCCTACAATGAGCAGTTCTTC. Its protein is CASSVAGLAGGSYNEQFF.

The CDR3 spells CASSLISAYNEQFF. The CDR3, as DNA: TGTGCCAGCAGCCTTATATCAGCCTACAATGAGCAGTTCTTC. V and J are TRBV14 and TRBJ2-1; D not resolved. This CDR3 contains 14 residues. The germline CDR1 and CDR2 sequences are SGHDN and FVKESK. The V and J ends lost 4 bases and 2 bases respectively, with 9 bases between them.

This chain joins TRBV3-1 and TRBJ1-2; weak D call: TRBD1 (5 bases). The CDR3 covers 15 residues. Per the germline V gene, CDR1 is LGHDT and CDR2 is YNNKEL (reference sequence). With 4 bases removed from V and 3 bases from J, the gap between germline ends came to 15 bases. CDR3 sequence (DNA): TGTGCCAGCAGCCCGCTGGGGGGACGGCACTATGGCTACACCTTC. Protein product: CASSPLGGRHYGYTF.

The rearrangement uses TRBV12-3 or TRBV12-4 and TRBJ1-2; no firm D call. This CDR3 spans 14 amino acids. Trimming took 3 bases from V and 4 from J, leaving 12 bases between them. CDR3 protein: CASSLMGGGYGYTF. In nucleotides, the CDR3 is TGTGCCAGCAGTTTGATGGGCGGTGGCTATGGCTACACCTTC.

There are a few counts of this clonotype. The V call is TRBV5-4, the J call TRBJ1-5; maybe TRBD1 (5 bases). V lost 4 bases and J 7 bases, leaving 15 bases between the germline ends. Per the germline V gene, CDR1 is SGHNT and CDR2 is YYREEE (reference sequence). The CDR3 consists of 14 residues. The DNA for the CDR3 is TGTGCCAGCAGCCCCGGGACCGGCACCCAGCCCCAGCATTTT. As protein: CASSPGTGTQPQHF.

This clonotype has only one observation. This chain connects TRBV19 to TRBJ2-5; TRBD1 might be the D (6 bases). This CDR3 is 14 amino acids long. V lost 7 bases, J lost 6 bases, and 18 bases lay in between. Germline V gives CDR1 LNHDA, CDR2 SQIVND (reference sequence). The CDR3 DNA follows: TGTGCCAGTACCCCTTCGGGCAGGGGAAAGACCCAGTACTTC. Amino acid sequence: CASTPSGRGKTQYF.

Worth noting for this clonotype: Compared with germline, one end of the junction differs, possibly owing to a read error. The V gene is TRBV29-1, the J gene TRBJ2-6; D gene unclear. Germline V lookup: CDR1 SQVTM, CDR2 ANQGSEA. The CDR3 runs to 14 residues. The CDR3 DNA sequence: TGCGGCGTGTACAGTACCTCTGGGGCCAACGTCCTGACTTTC. This encodes CGVYSTSGANVLTF.

The genes are TRBV20-1 and TRBJ2-7; TRBD1 might be the D (5 bases). There are 12 residues in the CDR3. V was pared by 5 bases and J by 2 bases, with 10 bases between. Looked up from germline, CDR1 is DFQATT and CDR2 is SNEGSKA (reference sequence). CDR3 bases: TGCAGTGCTTTGAAGGGGACCTACGAGCAGTACGTC. Translating it yields CSALKGTYEQYV.

CDR3 loop: CASSFRSSKETQYF. In DNA form, the CDR3 reads TGCGCCAGCAGCTTTAGGAGTTCCAAAGAGACCCAGTACTTC. This chain connects TRBV5-1 to TRBJ2-5; D uncertain. The V end lost 2 bases, the J end lost 3 bases, and 11 bases lay between the germline ends. Per the germline V gene, CDR1 is SGHRS and CDR2 is YFSETQ. This CDR3 contains 14 residues.